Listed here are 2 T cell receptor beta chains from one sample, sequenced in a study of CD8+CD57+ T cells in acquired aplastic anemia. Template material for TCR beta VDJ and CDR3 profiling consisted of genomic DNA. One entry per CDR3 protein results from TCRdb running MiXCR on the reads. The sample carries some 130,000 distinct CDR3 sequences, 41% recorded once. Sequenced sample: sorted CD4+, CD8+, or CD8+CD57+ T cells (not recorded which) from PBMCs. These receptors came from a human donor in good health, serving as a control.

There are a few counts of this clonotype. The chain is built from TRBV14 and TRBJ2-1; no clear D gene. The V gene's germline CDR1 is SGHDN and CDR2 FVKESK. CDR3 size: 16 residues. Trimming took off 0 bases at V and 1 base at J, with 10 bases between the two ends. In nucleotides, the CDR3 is TGTGCCAGCAGCCAAGAGGGGTCCCGATCCTACAATGAGCAGTTCTTC. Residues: CASSQEGSRSYNEQFF.

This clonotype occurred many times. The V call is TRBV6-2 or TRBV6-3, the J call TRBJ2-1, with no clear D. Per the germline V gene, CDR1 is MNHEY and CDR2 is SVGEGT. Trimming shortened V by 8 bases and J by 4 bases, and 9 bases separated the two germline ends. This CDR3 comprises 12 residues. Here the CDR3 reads CASSGGYNEQFF. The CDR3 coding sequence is TGTGCCAGCTCTGGTGGGTACAATGAGCAGTTCTTC.